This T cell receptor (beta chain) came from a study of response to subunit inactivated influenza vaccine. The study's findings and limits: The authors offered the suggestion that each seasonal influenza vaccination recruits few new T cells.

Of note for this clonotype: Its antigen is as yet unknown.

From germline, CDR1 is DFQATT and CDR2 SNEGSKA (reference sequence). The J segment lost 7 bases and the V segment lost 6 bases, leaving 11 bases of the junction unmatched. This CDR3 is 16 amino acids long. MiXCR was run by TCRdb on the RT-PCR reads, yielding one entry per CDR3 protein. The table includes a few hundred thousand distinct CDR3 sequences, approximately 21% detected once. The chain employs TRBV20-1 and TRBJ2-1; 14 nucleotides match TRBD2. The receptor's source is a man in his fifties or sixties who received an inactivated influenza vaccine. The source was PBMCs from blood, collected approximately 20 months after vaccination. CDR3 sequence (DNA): TGCAGTGCGCCGGGACTAGCGGGAGTCCTGGGGAATGAGCAGTTCTTC. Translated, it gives CSAPGLAGVLGNEQFF.